These 17 T cell receptor beta chains were all obtained from the same sample, sequenced in a study of blood T cell repertoires in COVID-19. The assay was immunoSEQ multiplex PCR, and TCRdb's table has in-frame clones only and misses some. The table includes about 44,000 clones, around nine tenths detected once. Sequenced: peripheral blood. The origin of the receptors is a man aged 45-65 years with COVID-19, enrolled during active disease.

This chain connects TRBV5-1 to TRBJ2-3; 7 nucleotides line up with TRBD2. V trimming: 4 bases; J trimming: 2 bases; junction bases outside the gene matches: 7. The CDR3 runs 15 residues. Per the germline V gene, CDR1 is SGHRS and CDR2 is YFSETQ. This chain's CDR3 is CASSVAGFPTDTQYF. The CDR3 coding sequence is TGCGCCAGCAGCGTAGCGGGCTTCCCCACAGATACGCAGTATTTT.

In this sample, this clone turned up a few times. The chain has TRBV6-6 and TRBJ2-7, with 9 positions matching TRBD2. Germline CDR1 is MNHNY and CDR2 is SVGAGI (reference sequence). With 5 bases clipped from V and 2 bases from J, the junction kept 13 bases outside the gene matches. The CDR3 has 17 amino acids. This chain's CDR3 is CASSPNSSREGPYEQYF. The CDR3 DNA is TGTGCCAGCAGTCCAAACTCTTCGCGGGAGGGCCCCTACGAGCAGTACTTC.

The gene calls are TRBV7-2 and TRBJ2-2; 9 nucleotides line up with TRBD2. From germline, CDR1 is SGHTA and CDR2 FQGNSA. The CDR3 loop spans 16 amino acids. Germline trimming cut 3 bases from V and 3 bases from J; bases unmatched to any gene: 5. The CDR3 here is CASSLGGLAHTGELFF. In DNA form, the CDR3 reads TGTGCCAGCAGCTTGGGGGGACTAGCACACACCGGGGAGCTGTTTTTT.

V and J are TRBV15 and TRBJ1-5; weak D call: TRBD1 (6 bases). In germline, CDR1 is LNHNV, CDR2 YYDKDF (reference sequence). The germline V and J ends were trimmed by 1 base and 2 bases, with 12 bases remaining between them. There are 16 residues in the CDR3. The CDR3 region is CATSRAQGPRNQPQHF. CDR3 DNA sequence: TGTGCCACCAGCAGAGCCCAGGGGCCTCGCAATCAGCCCCAGCATTTT.

V and J are TRBV27 and TRBJ2-3, with 11 bases that match TRBD2. The germline V gene encodes CDR1 MNHEY and CDR2 SMNVEV (reference sequence). V lost 6 bases, J lost 6 bases, and 8 bases stayed unmatched. The CDR3 is 15 amino acids. The CDR3 region has the DNA TGTGCCAGCAGCTTAGCGGGAGGGCCGAAGGATACGCAGTATTTT. Protein: CASSLAGGPKDTQYF.

The chain links TRBV7-9 to TRBJ2-1, with 7 nucleotides matching TRBD2. Germline trimming cut 0 bases from V and 0 bases from J; bases unmatched to any gene: 5. The CDR3 extends over 17 amino acids. Germline assignment: CDR1 SEHNR and CDR2 FQNEAQ (reference sequence). The CDR3: CASSLAKGLGSYNEQFF. In nucleotides, the CDR3 is TGTGCCAGCAGCTTAGCTAAAGGACTAGGCTCCTACAATGAGCAGTTCTTC.

This sequence joins TRBV29-1 and TRBJ1-2; D call uncertain. The CDR3 has 12 amino acids. Trimming took 6 bases from V and 1 from J, leaving 9 bases between them. CDR1 is SQVTM and CDR2 is ANQGSEA in the germline V gene. The DNA for the CDR3 is TGCAGCGTCGAACAGAATAACTATGGCTACACCTTC. Protein sequence: CSVEQNNYGYTF.

This clone was counted a single time. This chain uses TRBV12-3 or TRBV12-4 with TRBJ1-2; D may be TRBD1 (5 bases). Between the trimmed V and J ends, which lost 0 bases and 5 bases, there was a span of 7 bases. This CDR3 has 13 amino acids. CDR3 amino acids: CASSLAQDYGYTF. The CDR3 DNA is TGTGCCAGCAGTTTAGCACAGGATTATGGCTACACCTTC.

The chain recombines TRBV12-3 or TRBV12-4 with TRBJ2-3, with D possibly matching TRBD2 (5 bases). The CDR3 contains 12 residues. V was cut by 10 bases and J by 1 base, with 9 bases left in between. The CDR3 protein is CANGRGTDTQYF. The DNA of the CDR3 is TGTGCCAACGGGCGGGGCACAGATACGCAGTATTTT.

V and J are TRBV9 and TRBJ2-2; TRBD2 matches at 11 bases. The germline gives CDR1 SGDLS, CDR2 YYNGEE. J was trimmed by 6 bases and V by 2 bases; bases with no gene match: 9. CDR3 size: 17 residues. The chain's CDR3 is CASSVTSGSWSAGELFF. Here the CDR3 DNA reads TGTGCCAGCAGCGTTACTAGCGGGAGTTGGAGCGCCGGGGAGCTGTTTTTT.

The gene calls are TRBV21-1 and TRBJ1-2; whether TRBD1, the table's D call, matches the DNA was not checked. TRBV21-1 represents a pseudogene. The CDR3 loop spans 15 amino acids. CDR3 nucleotides: TGTGCCAGCAGCGGTCGACAGGGTCTTAGCTATGGCTACACCTTC. It specifies CASSGRQGLSYGYTF.

This chain uses TRBV19 with TRBJ1-5; 10 bases are shared with TRBD1. The CDR3 spans 17 residues. V lost 4 bases, J lost 0 bases, and 6 bases stayed unmatched. In germline, CDR1 is LNHDA, CDR2 SQIVND (reference sequence). CDR3 DNA: TGTGCCAGTAGTACGGACAGGGGGGGGAATAGCAATCAGCCCCAGCATTTT. Its protein product is CASSTDRGGNSNQPQHF.

The V and J genes are TRBV9 and TRBJ2-7; 7 positions agree with TRBD2. The J segment lost 7 bases and the V segment lost 3 bases, leaving 10 bases of the junction unmatched. This CDR3 comprises 14 residues. Germline CDR1 and CDR2: SGDLS and YYNGEE. Here the CDR3 reads CASSASGYTEEQYF. In DNA, the CDR3 is TGTGCCAGCAGCGCTAGCGGATATACGGAGGAGCAGTACTTC.

The gene calls are TRBV3-1 (or the pseudogene TRBV3-2) and TRBJ2-1, with D maybe TRBD2 (6 bases). CDR3 length: 13 residues. V lost 1 base and J 15 bases, leaving 16 bases between the germline ends. The germline V gene has CDR1 LGHDT and CDR2 YNNKEL (reference sequence). For the CDR3, the DNA is TGTGCCAGCAGCCAAGTTGAGAGGGACTCTCTGTTCTTC. Translating it yields CASSQVERDSLFF.

The chain carries TRBV7-2 and TRBJ2-5; TRBD2 aligns across 14 bases. V gave up 1 base and J gave up 4 bases; unmatched junction bases: 5. The CDR3 extends over 17 amino acids. Germline-derived CDR1 and CDR2 are SGHTA and FQGNSA. In nucleotides, the CDR3 is TGTGCCAGCAGCTTAGGACTAGCGGGAGGGAGGGGAGAGACCCAGTACTTC. Translating it yields CASSLGLAGGRGETQYF.

V and J are TRBV19 and TRBJ1-6, with 8 bases that match TRBD1. The CDR3 extends over 13 amino acids. J was trimmed by 10 bases and V by 4 bases; bases with no gene match: 3. Germline loops: CDR1 LNHDA, CDR2 SQIVND (reference sequence). The CDR3 nucleotides are TGTGCCAGTAGTACAGGGGGCCGGTCACCCCTCCACTTT. It is translated as CASSTGGRSPLHF. Full variable domain (outside the CDR3, taken from reference TRBV19 and TRBJ1-6): DGGITQSPKYLFRKEGQNVTLSCEQNLNHDAMYWYRQDPGQGLRLIYYSQIVNDFQKGDIAEGYSVSREKKESFPLTVTSAQKNPTAFYLCASSTGGRSPLHFGNGTRLTVT.

The chain uses TRBV19 and TRBJ2-7; 13 nucleotides match TRBD2. The V gene end was trimmed by 4 bases and the J gene end by 7 bases; junction bases not matched to a gene: 10. CDR1 LNHDA and CDR2 SQIVND come from the germline V gene (reference sequence). CDR3 length: 16 amino acids. CDR3 amino acids: CASSTRVLAGGGEQYF. CDR3 bases: TGTGCCAGTAGTACGCGCGTACTAGCGGGAGGGGGAGAGCAGTACTTC.